This is a list of T cell receptor beta chains from one sample in a study of blood T cell repertoires in COVID-19. Generated by immunoSEQ multiplex PCR, the TCRdb table keeps only in-frame clones and is missing some. The repertoire holds about 230,000 clones, with 80% to 90% as singletons. Sequenced input: peripheral blood. The receptors originated from an elderly man with acute or convalescent COVID-19. CDR3s include the opening cysteine and the closing phenylalanine or tryptophan. D genes are given only for firm matches. Clone size is not always given. Where it is, it says once, few, many or a class for expanded clones.

d_call	clone_size	j_call	v_call	cdr3_nt	cdr3_aa
TRBD1	NA	TRBJ1-1	TRBV27	TGTGCCAGCAGTGGACAGGCCCTCGGGGACACTGAAGCTTTCTTT	CASSGQALGDTEAFF
NA	NA	TRBJ2-6	TRBV7-6	TGTGCCAGCAGCCCGACAGCGGGCCCGTCTGGGGCCAACGTCCTGACTTTC	CASSPTAGPSGANVLTF
NA	NA	TRBJ2-1	TRBV3-1/TRBV3-2	TGTGCCAGCAGCCAGCGGGCGGACAATGAGCAGTTCTTC	CASSQRADNEQFF
TRBD1	NA	TRBJ1-3	TRBV28	TGTGCCAGCAGTTCTCAAGGGCAGGGGGCATCGAACACCATATATTTT	CASSSQGQGASNTIYF
NA	NA	TRBJ2-7	TRBV6-5	TGTGCCAGCAGTTACGGCGGGGTGACCTACGAGCAGTACTTC	CASSYGGVTYEQYF
NA	NA	TRBJ1-4	TRBV7-8	TGTGCCAGCAGCGCAACAGGCGCAACTAATGAAAAACTGTTTTTT	CASSATGATNEKLFF
TRBD2	NA	TRBJ2-5	TRBV7-8	TGTGCCAGCAGCGCAACTAGCGGGAGCGCGACCCAGTACTTC	CASSATSGSATQYF
NA	NA	TRBJ2-7	TRBV11-2	TGTGCCAGCAGCTACACTCGGGGTACTGACGAGCAGTACTTC	CASSYTRGTDEQYF
NA	NA	TRBJ2-4	TRBV3-1/TRBV3-2	TGTGCCAGCAGCTTCGGGGAGTCCAAAAACATTCAGTACTTC	CASSFGESKNIQYF
NA	few	TRBJ1-5	TRBV28	TGTGCCAGCACCCCCCTTGGGAGGAGGGGGGAGGGTCAGCCCCAGCATTTT	CASTPLGRRGEGQPQHF
TRBD1	NA	TRBJ1-2	TRBV5-6	TGTGCCAGCAGCTCCGGGACAGCTTCACTTAACTATGGCTACACCTTC	CASSSGTASLNYGYTF
NA	NA	TRBJ1-1	TRBV6-5	TGTGCCAGCAGATTACAGGGCTGGAACACTGAAGCTTTCTTT	CASRLQGWNTEAFF
NA	NA	TRBJ2-7	TRBV21-1	TGTGCCAGCAGCAATTGTACGACAGGGGGCCCATTTAAGGAGCAGTACTTC	CASSNCTTGGPFKEQYF
NA	NA	TRBJ1-3	TRBV12-3/TRBV12-4	TGTGCCAGCATTGAGGGTTCTGGAAACACCATATATTTT	CASIEGSGNTIYF
NA	NA	TRBJ2-2	TRBV7-2	TGTGCCAGCAGCTTAGTGTATACAGGGACCGGGGAGCTGTTTTTT	CASSLVYTGTGELFF
NA	NA	TRBJ1-6	TRBV2	TGTGCCAGCAGTCGAAACCTACAGGGTCCCCTCCACTTT	CASSRNLQGPLHF
TRBD1	NA	TRBJ2-2	TRBV5-1	TGCGCCAGCAGCTTGGAGCCTAGACAGGGGTGGACCGGGGAGCTGTTTTTT	CASSLEPRQGWTGELFF
NA	NA	TRBJ2-7	TRBV4-1	TGCGCCAGCAGCCAAGGTGTCCCGGTTCCCTACGAGCAGTACTTC	CASSQGVPVPYEQYF
TRBD2	NA	TRBJ2-7	TRBV19	TGTGCCAGTAGTTTTGGACTAGTATACGACGAGCAGTACTTC	CASSFGLVYDEQYF
NA	few	TRBJ2-3	TRBV6-5	TGTGCCAGCACCCAACCAGGCACAGATACGCAGTATTTT	CASTQPGTDTQYF
TRBD2	NA	TRBJ2-2	TRBV5-1	TGCGCCAGCAGCTGGGGACTAGCGGGGGGGCACACCGGGGAGCTGTTTTTT	CASSWGLAGGHTGELFF
TRBD1	once	TRBJ1-2	TRBV5-4	TGTGCCAGCAGCCCATCGACAGGGGACTATGGCTACACCTTC	CASSPSTGDYGYTF
TRBD1	NA	TRBJ1-2	TRBV28	TGTGCCAGCAGGCCCGCGGGAGGGACAGCTAACTATGGCTACACCTTC	CASRPAGGTANYGYTF
TRBD2	once	TRBJ2-1	TRBV3-1/TRBV3-2	TGTGCCAGCAGCCATTCAAGCGGGAGGGCCTCTTCCTACAATGAGCAGTTCTTC	CASSHSSGRASSYNEQFF
NA	few	TRBJ1-5	TRBV2	TGTGCCAGCAGTGGTTCCGTTAATTCCAATCAGCCCCAGCATTTT	CASSGSVNSNQPQHF
TRBD1	NA	TRBJ1-5	TRBV2	TGTGCCAGCAGTAACAGGGGTGGCGGTCAGCCCCAGCATTTT	CASSNRGGGQPQHF